One sample yielded the 18 T cell receptor beta chains listed below, sequenced in a study of blood T cell repertoires in COVID-19 (dated by TCRdb to the early 2020s). Preparation of the library involved the immunoSEQ multiplex PCR assay. Sourced from immuneACCESS, this table was stored by TCRdb with only in-frame sequences that have V and J called. A share of the clones is absent; for the studies checked, an unresolved V gene accounts for under half, and the remainder has no known explanation. The sample has 130,000 to 150,000 clones on record, 87% of them singletons. The top ten clonotypes cover more than 0.8% of the sample. Sequenced input: peripheral blood. The receptors were gathered from a woman in her forties or fifties with acute or convalescent COVID-19.

The chain recombines TRBV2 with TRBJ1-2, with 7 bases identical to TRBD1. This CDR3 comprises 14 residues. CDR1 SNHLY and CDR2 FYNNEI come from the germline V gene. V lost 7 bases to trimming and J lost 4 bases; unmatched junction nucleotides: 9. The DNA for the CDR3 is TGTGCCAGCAACCCCTCAGGGACAGCCTATGGCTACACCTTC. It translates to CASNPSGTAYGYTF.

The chain carries TRBV3-1 (or the pseudogene TRBV3-2) and TRBJ2-7, with D perhaps matching TRBD1 (8 bases). Germline CDR1 LGHDT, CDR2 YNNKEL (reference sequence). The CDR3 totals 16 residues. Trimming stripped 5 bases from V and 2 bases from J, with 19 bases between. The chain's CDR3 is CASSSRQGRVTYEQYF. CDR3 DNA: TGTGCCAGCAGCTCGCGACAGGGGAGGGTGACCTACGAGCAGTACTTC.

This clone was counted once. The rearrangement joins TRBV6-5 to TRBJ1-1; TRBD1 matches at 9 bases. This CDR3 is 11 amino acids long. Germline V CDR1 and CDR2: MNHEY, SVGAGI. Losses at the gene ends were 6 bases for V and 11 bases for J; bases not matched to a gene: 4. CDR3 sequence: CASRRDRAAFF. The CDR3 region has the DNA TGTGCCAGCAGGAGGGACAGGGCGGCTTTCTTT.

The V gene is TRBV11-2, the J gene TRBJ2-2; 7 bases match TRBD2. The CDR3 loop spans 17 amino acids. The germline gives CDR1 SGHAT, CDR2 FQNNGV. V dropped 1 base and J dropped 3; count of bases not matched to a gene: 8. The CDR3 coding sequence is TGTGCCAGCAGCTTAGCCGAATCGGGGGGACACACCGGGGAGCTGTTTTTT. Its translation: CASSLAESGGHTGELFF.

This chain uses TRBV5-6 with TRBJ2-1; TRBD2 aligns across 7 bases. V was clipped by 4 bases and J by 4 bases; unmatched bases: 5. The CDR3 length is 14 residues. Germline-derived CDR1 and CDR2 are SGHDT and YYEEEE. The CDR3 nucleotides are TGTGCCAGCAGCGCGGGACTACAGTACAATGAGCAGTTCTTC. Amino acids: CASSAGLQYNEQFF.

CDR3 bases: TGTGCCAGCAGTTTGTACACAAACTACGAGCAGTACTTC. It encodes CASSLYTNYEQYF. The chain is built from TRBV28 and TRBJ2-7, with D unclear. Germline V gives CDR1 MDHEN, CDR2 SYDVKM. The CDR3 is made up of 13 amino acids. With 3 bases removed from V and 3 bases from J, the gap between germline ends came to 9 bases.

A single count supports this clone. V is TRBV18 and J is TRBJ1-4; 7 bases match TRBD1. This CDR3 is built from 15 residues. Looked up from germline, CDR1 is KGHSH and CDR2 is LQKENI. V shed 4 bases and J 4 bases; nucleotides not matched to a gene: 6. CDR3 DNA: TGTGCCAGCTCACTTAACCAGGGGGATAATGAAAAACTGTTTTTT. Encoded protein: CASSLNQGDNEKLFF.

The rearrangement uses TRBV5-1 and TRBJ1-1; D gene uncertain. Trimming shortened V by 4 bases and J by 5 bases, and 21 bases separated the two germline ends. The length of the CDR3 is 16 residues. Germline CDR1 reads SGHRS; CDR2 reads YFSETQ. The CDR3 protein is CASSLGGRRGGTEAFF. CDR3 DNA sequence: TGCGCCAGCAGCCTTGGAGGCAGGCGGGGAGGGACTGAAGCTTTCTTT.

The V gene is TRBV30, the J gene TRBJ1-5; 7 bases are a match to TRBD1. The CDR3 is 15 residues long. Unmatched junction bases numbered 8, after V lost 2 bases and J lost 4 bases. Germline-derived CDR1 and CDR2 are GTSNPN and SVGIG (reference sequence). The CDR3 protein is CAWSRPGGRNQPQHF. CDR3 in DNA: TGTGCCTGGAGTAGGCCAGGGGGTCGGAATCAGCCCCAGCATTTT.

This chain connects TRBV7-9 to TRBJ1-4, with D perhaps matching TRBD1 (5 bases). CDR3 length equals 13 residues. CDR1 and CDR2 from the germline V gene are SEHNR and FQNEAQ (reference sequence). V lost 1 base and J lost 8, with 8 bases in between. The CDR3 DNA follows: TGTGCCAGCAGCTTAGAACCAGGGGAAAAACTGTTTTTT. This gives the protein CASSLEPGEKLFF.

This rearrangement joins TRBV25-1 to TRBJ1-2; TRBD1 matches 9 bases. CDR1 is MGHDK, CDR2 SYGVNS, per germline. CDR3 size: 15 residues. V lost 3 bases and J lost 4; bases outside the gene matches: 6. CDR3 amino acids: CASSDPGQGFYGYTF. Here the CDR3 DNA reads TGTGCCAGCAGTGACCCGGGACAGGGCTTCTATGGCTACACCTTC.

This clone is a singleton in its sample. This chain joins TRBV29-1 and TRBJ2-3, with D possibly matching TRBD2 (6 bases). Germline CDR1 and CDR2: SQVTM and ANQGSEA. Trimming removed 7 bases from V and 0 bases from J, with 29 bases in between. The CDR3 runs to 19 residues. The CDR3 DNA sequence: TGCAGCGGAAGCGGGTACAAGTCAGGGAAAGGTGCTAGCACAGATACGCAGTATTTT. Encoded protein: CSGSGYKSGKGASTDTQYF.

The chain carries TRBV4-2 and TRBJ1-2; 11 bases agree with TRBD1. Germline V gene lookup returns CDR1 LGHNA and CDR2 YNFKEQ. The CDR3 runs to 15 residues. After removal of 1 base from V and 4 bases from J, the junction contained 2 bases not matched to a gene. DNA of the CDR3: TGTGCCAGCAGCCAAGGGGACAGGGGGATCTATGGCTACACCTTC. This gives the protein CASSQGDRGIYGYTF.

The chain recombines TRBV20-1 with TRBJ2-1, with D unclear. V shed 3 bases and J shed 6 bases, with 12 bases lying between them. The CDR3 spans 13 residues. Germline V CDR1 and CDR2: DFQATT, SNEGSKA (reference sequence). CDR3 DNA: TGCAGTGCTAGTCCGTCCGGTATCAATGAGCAGTTCTTC. Amino acid sequence: CSASPSGINEQFF.

The chain couples TRBV6-5 to TRBJ1-5; a possible D gene is TRBD1 (6 bases). The CDR3 loop spans 16 amino acids. CDR1 and CDR2 from the germline V gene are MNHEY and SVGAGI. V lost 4 bases and J 6 bases, leaving 19 bases between the germline ends. The CDR3 region is CASSSTRDKALQPQHF. For the CDR3, the DNA is TGTGCCAGCAGTTCGACACGGGACAAGGCTCTTCAGCCCCAGCATTTT.

This clone was seen a handful of times. This sequence joins TRBV2 and TRBJ1-2; 8 nucleotides agree with TRBD1. V lost 5 bases, J lost 5 bases, and 10 bases stayed unmatched. The CDR3 extends over 15 amino acids. Germline V gives CDR1 SNHLY, CDR2 FYNNEI. CDR3 DNA sequence: TGTGCCAGCAGTTCCGGACAGGGAGCTTTATATGGCTACACCTTC. Its translation is CASSSGQGALYGYTF.

In its sample, this clone ranks as medium-sized. CDR3 sequence: CASSLEASPLHF. As DNA, the CDR3 is TGTGCCAGCAGCCTTGAGGCTTCACCCCTCCACTTT. The chain links TRBV5-4 to TRBJ1-6, with D unresolved. Trimming left V 4 bases short and J 9 bases short, with 8 bases between. The CDR3 consists of 12 residues. CDR1 SGHNT and CDR2 YYREEE come from the germline V gene (reference sequence).

V is TRBV7-7 and J is TRBJ2-3; 10 bases fit TRBD2. Germline-derived CDR1 and CDR2 are SSHAT and FNYEAQ (reference sequence). This CDR3 comprises 16 residues. J was trimmed by 5 bases and V by 1 base; bases with no gene match: 6. Here the CDR3 DNA reads TGTGCCAGCAGCTTAGGGACTAGCGGTCTGGTAGATACGCAGTATTTT. Amino acids: CASSLGTSGLVDTQYF. Variable domain in full (rest from reference TRBV7-7 and TRBJ2-3): GAGVSQSPRYKVTKRGQDVTLRCDPISSHATLYWYQQALGQGPEFLTYFNYEAQPDKSGLPSDRFSAERPEGSISTLTIQRTEQRDSAMYRCASSLGTSGLVDTQYFGPGTRLTVL.